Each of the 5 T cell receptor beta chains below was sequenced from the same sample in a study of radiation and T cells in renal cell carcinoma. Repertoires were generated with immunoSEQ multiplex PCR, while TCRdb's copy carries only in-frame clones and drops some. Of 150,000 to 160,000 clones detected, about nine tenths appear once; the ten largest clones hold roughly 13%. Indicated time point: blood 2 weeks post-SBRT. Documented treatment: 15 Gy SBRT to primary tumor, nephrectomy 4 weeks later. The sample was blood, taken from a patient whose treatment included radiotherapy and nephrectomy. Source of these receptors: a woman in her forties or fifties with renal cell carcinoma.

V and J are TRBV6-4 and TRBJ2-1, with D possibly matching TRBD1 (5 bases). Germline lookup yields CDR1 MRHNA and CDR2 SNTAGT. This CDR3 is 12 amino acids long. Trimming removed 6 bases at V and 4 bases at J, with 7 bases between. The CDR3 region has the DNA TGTGCCAGCAGCGACAGATACAATGAGCAGTTCTTC. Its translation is CASSDRYNEQFF.

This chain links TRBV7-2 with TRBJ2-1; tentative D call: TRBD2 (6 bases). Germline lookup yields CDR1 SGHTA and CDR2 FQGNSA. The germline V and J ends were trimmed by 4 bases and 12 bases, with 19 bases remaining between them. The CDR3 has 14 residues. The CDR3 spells CASSSLGAGPRQFF. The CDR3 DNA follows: TGTGCCAGCAGCTCCCTCGGGGCGGGACCCCGGCAGTTCTTC.

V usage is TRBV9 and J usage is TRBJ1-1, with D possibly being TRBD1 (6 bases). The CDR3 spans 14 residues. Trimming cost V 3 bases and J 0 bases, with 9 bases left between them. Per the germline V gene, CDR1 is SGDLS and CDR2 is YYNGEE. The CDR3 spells CASSADSLNTEAFF. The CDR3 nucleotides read TGTGCCAGCAGCGCGGACAGCCTGAACACTGAAGCTTTCTTT. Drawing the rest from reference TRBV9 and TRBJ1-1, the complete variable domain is DSGVTQTPKHLITATGQRVTLRCSPRSGDLSVYWYQQSLDQGLQFLIQYYNGEERAKGNILERFSAQQFPDLHSELNLSSLELGDSALYFCASSADSLNTEAFFGQGTRLTVV.

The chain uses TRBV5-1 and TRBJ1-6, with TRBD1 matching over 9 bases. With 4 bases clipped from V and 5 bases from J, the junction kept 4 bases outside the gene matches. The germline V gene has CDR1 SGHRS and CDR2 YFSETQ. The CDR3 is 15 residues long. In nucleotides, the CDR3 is TGCGCCAGCAGCAGGGACAGGGCAAATAATTCACCCCTCCACTTT. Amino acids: CASSRDRANNSPLHF.

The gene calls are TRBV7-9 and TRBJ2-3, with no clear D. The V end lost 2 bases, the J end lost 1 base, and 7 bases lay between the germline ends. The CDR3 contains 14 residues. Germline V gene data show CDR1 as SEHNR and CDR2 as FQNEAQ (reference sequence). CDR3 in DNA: TGTGCCAGCAGCTTATCTCTGGGCACAGATACGCAGTATTTT. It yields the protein CASSLSLGTDTQYF.